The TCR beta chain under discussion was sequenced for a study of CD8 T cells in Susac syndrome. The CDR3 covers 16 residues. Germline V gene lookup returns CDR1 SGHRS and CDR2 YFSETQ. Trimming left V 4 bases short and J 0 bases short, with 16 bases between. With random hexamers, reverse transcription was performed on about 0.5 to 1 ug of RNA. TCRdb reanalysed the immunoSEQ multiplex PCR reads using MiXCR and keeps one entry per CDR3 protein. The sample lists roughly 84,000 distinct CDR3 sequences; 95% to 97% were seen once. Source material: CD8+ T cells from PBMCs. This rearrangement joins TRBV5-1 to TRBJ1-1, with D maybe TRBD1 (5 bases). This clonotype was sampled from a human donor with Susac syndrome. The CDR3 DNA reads TGCGCCAGCAGCCCCTTGGGGGATGGGATGAACACTGAAGCTTTCTTT. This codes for CASSPLGDGMNTEAFF.